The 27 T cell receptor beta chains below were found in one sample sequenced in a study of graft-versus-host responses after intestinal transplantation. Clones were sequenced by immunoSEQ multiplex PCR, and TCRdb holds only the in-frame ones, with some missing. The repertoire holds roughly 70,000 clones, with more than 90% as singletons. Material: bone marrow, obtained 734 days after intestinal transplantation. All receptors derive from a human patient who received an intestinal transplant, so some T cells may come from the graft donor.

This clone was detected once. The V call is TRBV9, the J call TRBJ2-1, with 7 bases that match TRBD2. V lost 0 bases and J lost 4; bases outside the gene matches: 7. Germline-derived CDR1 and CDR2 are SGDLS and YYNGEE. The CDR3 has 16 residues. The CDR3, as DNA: TGTGCCAGCAGCGTAGCCGGCGGGGGAGCTTACAATGAGCAGTTCTTC. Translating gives CASSVAGGGAYNEQFF.

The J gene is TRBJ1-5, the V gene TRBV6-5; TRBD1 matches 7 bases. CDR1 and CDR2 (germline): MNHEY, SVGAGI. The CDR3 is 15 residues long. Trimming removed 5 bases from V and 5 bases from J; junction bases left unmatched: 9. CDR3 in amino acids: CASSPTPGGHQPQHF. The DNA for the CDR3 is TGTGCCAGCAGTCCCACCCCAGGGGGACATCAGCCCCAGCATTTT.

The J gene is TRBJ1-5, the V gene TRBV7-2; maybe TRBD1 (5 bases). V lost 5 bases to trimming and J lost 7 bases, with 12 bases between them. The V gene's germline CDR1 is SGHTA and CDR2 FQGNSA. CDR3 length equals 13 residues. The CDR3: CASSPHRGQPQHF. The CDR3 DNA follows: TGTGCCAGCAGCCCCCACCGGGGGCAGCCCCAGCATTTT.

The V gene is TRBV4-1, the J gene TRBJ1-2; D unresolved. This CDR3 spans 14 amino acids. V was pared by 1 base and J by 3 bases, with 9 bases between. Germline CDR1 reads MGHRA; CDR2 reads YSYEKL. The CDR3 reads CASSQVVRDYGYTF. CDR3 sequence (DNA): TGCGCCAGCAGCCAAGTCGTTCGGGACTATGGCTACACCTTC.

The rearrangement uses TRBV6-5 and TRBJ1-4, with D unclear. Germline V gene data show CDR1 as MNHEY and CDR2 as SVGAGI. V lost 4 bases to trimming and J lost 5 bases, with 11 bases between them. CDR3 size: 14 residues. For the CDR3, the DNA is TGTGCCAGCAGTTGGAGTAGGCGCAATGAAAAACTGTTTTTT. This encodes CASSWSRRNEKLFF.

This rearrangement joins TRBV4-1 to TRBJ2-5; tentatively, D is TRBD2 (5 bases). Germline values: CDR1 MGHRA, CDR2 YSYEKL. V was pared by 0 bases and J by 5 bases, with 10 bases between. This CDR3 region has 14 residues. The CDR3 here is CASSQELAAETQYF. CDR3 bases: TGCGCCAGCAGCCAAGAGCTAGCCGCTGAGACCCAGTACTTC.

CDR3 loop: CASSARTSSTDTQYF. The CDR3 region has the DNA TGTGCCAGCAGCGCCCGGACTAGTTCCACAGATACGCAGTATTTT. V and J are TRBV9 and TRBJ2-3, with 7 bases aligning to TRBD2. Trimming removed 3 bases from V and 2 bases from J; junction bases left unmatched: 6. This CDR3 is 15 amino acids long. From germline, CDR1 is SGDLS and CDR2 YYNGEE.

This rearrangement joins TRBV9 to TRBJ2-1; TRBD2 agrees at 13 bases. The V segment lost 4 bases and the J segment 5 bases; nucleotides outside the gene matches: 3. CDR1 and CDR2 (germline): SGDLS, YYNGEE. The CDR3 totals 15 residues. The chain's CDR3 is CASSPGLAGNNEQFF. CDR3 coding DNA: TGTGCCAGCAGCCCGGGACTAGCGGGGAACAATGAGCAGTTCTTC.

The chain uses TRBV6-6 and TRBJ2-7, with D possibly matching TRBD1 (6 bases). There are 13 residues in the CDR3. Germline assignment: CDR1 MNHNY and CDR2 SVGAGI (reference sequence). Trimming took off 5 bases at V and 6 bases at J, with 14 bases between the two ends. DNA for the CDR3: TGTGCCAGCAGTCTGGGGGCCCGGCGCGAGCAGTACTTC. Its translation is CASSLGARREQYF.

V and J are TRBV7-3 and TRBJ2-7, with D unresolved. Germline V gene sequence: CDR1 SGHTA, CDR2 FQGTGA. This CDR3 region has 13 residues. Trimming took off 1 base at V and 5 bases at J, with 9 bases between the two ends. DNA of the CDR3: TGTGCCAGCAGCTTAAGCAGGTCCAACGAGCAGTACTTC. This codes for CASSLSRSNEQYF. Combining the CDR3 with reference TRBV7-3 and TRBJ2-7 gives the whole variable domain GAGVSQTPSNKVTEKGKYVELRCDPISGHTALYWYRQSLGQGPEFLIYFQGTGAADDSGLPNDRFFAVRPEGSVSTLKIQRTERGDSAVYLCASSLSRSNEQYFGPGTRLTVT.

CDR3: CASSPLSSGNTIYF. The CDR3 DNA reads TGTGCCAGCAGCCCCCTTAGCTCTGGAAACACCATATATTTT. This chain joins TRBV6-6 and TRBJ1-3; D remains ambiguous. The CDR3 is made up of 14 amino acids. Germline V gene data show CDR1 as MNHNY and CDR2 as SVGAGI (reference sequence). The V and J ends lost 6 bases and 0 bases respectively, with 9 bases between them.

The DNA for the CDR3 is TGCAGCGTTGAAGGGTTTAGCGGGGGGGCCATATACAATGAGCAGTTCTTC. Its protein product is CSVEGFSGGAIYNEQFF. The gene calls are TRBV29-1 and TRBJ2-1, with 11 bases fitting TRBD2. With 1 base clipped from V and 4 bases from J, the junction kept 9 bases outside the gene matches. Germline values: CDR1 SQVTM, CDR2 ANQGSEA. CDR3 length equals 17 residues.

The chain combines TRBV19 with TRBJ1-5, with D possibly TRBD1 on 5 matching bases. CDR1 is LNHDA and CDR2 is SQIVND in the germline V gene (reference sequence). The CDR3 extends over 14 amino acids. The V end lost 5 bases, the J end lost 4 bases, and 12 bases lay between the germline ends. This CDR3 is CASSPLTANQPQHF. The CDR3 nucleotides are TGTGCCAGTAGTCCCCTGACAGCAAATCAGCCCCAGCATTTT.

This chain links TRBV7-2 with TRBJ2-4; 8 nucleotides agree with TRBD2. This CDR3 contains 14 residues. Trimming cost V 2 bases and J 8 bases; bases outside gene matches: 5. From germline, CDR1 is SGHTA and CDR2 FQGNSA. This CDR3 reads CASSLTGGGDIQYF. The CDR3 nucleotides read TGTGCCAGCAGCTTAACGGGAGGGGGAGACATTCAGTACTTC.

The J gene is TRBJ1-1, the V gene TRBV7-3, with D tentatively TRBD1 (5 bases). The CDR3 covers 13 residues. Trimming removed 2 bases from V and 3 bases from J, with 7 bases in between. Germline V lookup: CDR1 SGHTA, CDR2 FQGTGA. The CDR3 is CASSLQGDTEAFF. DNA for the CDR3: TGTGCCAGCAGCTTACAGGGTGACACTGAAGCTTTCTTT.

The CDR3 is CSASFRGELFF. The CDR3 bases are TGCAGTGCGAGTTTTCGCGGGGAGCTGTTTTTT. The genes are TRBV20-1 and TRBJ2-2, with no clear D. The CDR3 covers 11 residues. Germline V gene sequence: CDR1 DFQATT, CDR2 SNEGSKA (reference sequence). V lost 6 bases, J lost 7 bases, and 9 bases lay in between.

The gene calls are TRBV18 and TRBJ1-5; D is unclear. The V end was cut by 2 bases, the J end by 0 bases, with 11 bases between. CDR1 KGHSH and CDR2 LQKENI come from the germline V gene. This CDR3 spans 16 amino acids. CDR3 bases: TGTGCCAGCTCACCAGGTGGGGTATATAGCAATCAGCCCCAGCATTTT. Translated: CASSPGGVYSNQPQHF.

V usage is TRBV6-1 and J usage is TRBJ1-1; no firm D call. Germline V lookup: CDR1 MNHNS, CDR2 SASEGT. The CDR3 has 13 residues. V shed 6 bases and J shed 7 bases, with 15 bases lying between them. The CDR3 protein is CASRNTLPGEAFF. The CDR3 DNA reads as TGTGCCAGCAGGAACACCTTGCCAGGTGAAGCTTTCTTT.

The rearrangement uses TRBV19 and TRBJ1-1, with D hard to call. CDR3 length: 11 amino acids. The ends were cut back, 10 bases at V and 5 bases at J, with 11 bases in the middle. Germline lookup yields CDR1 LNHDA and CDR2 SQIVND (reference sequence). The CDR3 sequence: CATRRVTEAFF. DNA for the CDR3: TGTGCCACCCGGCGCGTAACTGAAGCTTTCTTT.

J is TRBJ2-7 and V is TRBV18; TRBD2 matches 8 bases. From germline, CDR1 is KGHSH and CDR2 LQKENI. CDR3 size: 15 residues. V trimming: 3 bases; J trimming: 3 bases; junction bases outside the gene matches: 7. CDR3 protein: CASSPASGSIYEQYF. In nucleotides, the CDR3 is TGTGCCAGCTCACCCGCAAGCGGGAGTATCTACGAGCAGTACTTC. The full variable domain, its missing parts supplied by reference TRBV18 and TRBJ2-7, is NAGVMQNPRHLVRRRGQEARLRCSPMKGHSHVYWYRQLPEEGLKFMVYLQKENIIDESGMPKERFSAEFPKEGPSILRIQQVVRGDSAAYFCASSPASGSIYEQYFGPGTRLTVT.

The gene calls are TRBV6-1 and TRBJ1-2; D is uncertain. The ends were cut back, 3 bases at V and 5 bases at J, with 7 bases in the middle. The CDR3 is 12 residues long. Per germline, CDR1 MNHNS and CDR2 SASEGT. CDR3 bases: TGTGCCAGCAGTGACTTCGGTTATGGCTACACCTTC. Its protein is CASSDFGYGYTF.

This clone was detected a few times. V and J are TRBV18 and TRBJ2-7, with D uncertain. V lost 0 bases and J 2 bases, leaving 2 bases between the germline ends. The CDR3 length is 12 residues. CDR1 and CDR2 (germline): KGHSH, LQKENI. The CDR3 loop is CASSPPTYEQYF. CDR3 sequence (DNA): TGTGCCAGCTCACCACCTACCTACGAGCAGTACTTC.

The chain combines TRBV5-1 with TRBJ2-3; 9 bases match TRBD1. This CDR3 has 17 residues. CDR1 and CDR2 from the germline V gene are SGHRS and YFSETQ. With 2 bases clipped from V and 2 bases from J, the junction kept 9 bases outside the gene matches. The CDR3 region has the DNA TGCGCCAGCAGCTTTGGTTGGACAGGGGCTATCACAGATACGCAGTATTTT. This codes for CASSFGWTGAITDTQYF. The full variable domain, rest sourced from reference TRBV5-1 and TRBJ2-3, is KAGVTQTPRYLIKTRGQQVTLSCSPISGHRSVSWYQQTPGQGLQFLFEYFSETQRNKGNFPGRFSGRQFSNSRSEMNVSTLELGDSALYLCASSFGWTGAITDTQYFGPGTRLTVL.

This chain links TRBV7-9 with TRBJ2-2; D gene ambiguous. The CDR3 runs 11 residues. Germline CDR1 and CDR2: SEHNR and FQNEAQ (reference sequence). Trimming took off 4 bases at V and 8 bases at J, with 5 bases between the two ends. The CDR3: CASSSRGELFF. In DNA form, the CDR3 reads TGTGCCAGCAGCTCACGGGGGGAGCTGTTTTTT.

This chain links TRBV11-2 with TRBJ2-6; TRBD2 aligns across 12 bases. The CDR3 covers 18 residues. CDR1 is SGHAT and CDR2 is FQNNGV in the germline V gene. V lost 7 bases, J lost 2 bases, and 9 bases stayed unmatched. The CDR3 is CASTPTSGSFPGANVLTF. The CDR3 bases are TGTGCCAGCACCCCGACTAGCGGGAGTTTTCCTGGGGCCAACGTCCTGACTTTC.

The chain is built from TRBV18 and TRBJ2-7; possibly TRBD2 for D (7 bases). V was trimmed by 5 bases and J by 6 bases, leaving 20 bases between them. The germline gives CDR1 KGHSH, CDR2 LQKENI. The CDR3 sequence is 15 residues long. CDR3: CASSRSGGLQSEQYF. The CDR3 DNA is TGTGCCAGCTCAAGATCGGGGGGCCTCCAATCCGAGCAGTACTTC.

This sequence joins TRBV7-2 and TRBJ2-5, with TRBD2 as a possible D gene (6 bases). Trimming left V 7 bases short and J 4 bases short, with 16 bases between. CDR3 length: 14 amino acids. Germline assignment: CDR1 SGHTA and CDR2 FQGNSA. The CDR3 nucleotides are TGTGCCAGCACCTACGGGAGCGGTTTAGAGACCCAGTACTTC. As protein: CASTYGSGLETQYF.